The 27 T cell receptor beta chains in this list originate from one sample, sequenced in a study of identical twins. TCRdb passed the 5' RACE reads through MiXCR, listing each CDR3 protein once. This table holds fewer than 650,000 distinct CDR3 sequences, about 7.1% found once. These same records also appear under a second study, on yellow fever vaccine responses in identical twins.

The sample comprised PBMCs. The origin of the receptors is a woman under 30 in good health.

This clonotype was detected ten times or more. This chain links TRBV12-3 or TRBV12-4 with TRBJ1-1; D uncertain. This CDR3 region has 13 residues. V lost 3 bases and J lost 1, with 6 bases in between. The CDR3 region has the DNA TGTGCCAGCAGTTTTCCTGAGAACACTGAAGCTTTCTTT. This codes for CASSFPENTEAFF.

This clonotype was detected only a few times. The chain employs TRBV5-1 and TRBJ1-6, with D possibly matching TRBD1 (5 bases). Germline CDR1 reads SGHRS; CDR2 reads YFSETQ. The CDR3 is 17 residues long. Trimming left V 3 bases short and J 6 bases short, with 19 bases between. For the CDR3, the DNA is TGCGCCAGCAGCTCGACCCCTAGGCAGGGCGTTAATTCACCCCTCCACTTT. Protein product: CASSSTPRQGVNSPLHF. Drawing the rest from reference TRBV5-1 and TRBJ1-6, the complete variable domain is KAGVTQTPRYLIKTRGQQVTLSCSPISGHRSVSWYQQTPGQGLQFLFEYFSETQRNKGNFPGRFSGRQFSNSRSEMNVSTLELGDSALYLCASSSTPRQGVNSPLHFGNGTRLTVT.

Concerning this clonotype: A much larger clonotype is one base distant, so this may be a read error. This chain joins TRBV2 and TRBJ2-4; no clear D. CDR3 length: 12 residues. The germline V gene encodes CDR1 SNHLY and CDR2 FYNNEI. With 9 bases removed from V and 8 bases from J, the gap between germline ends came to 14 bases. CDR3 sequence (DNA): TGTGCCAGAAGTCTGCAGGTGGACATTCAGTACTTC. Its protein product is CARSLQVDIQYF.

Many counts were recorded for this clonotype. The rearrangement uses TRBV4-2 and TRBJ2-3; 9 bases match TRBD1. The length of the CDR3 is 17 residues. In germline, CDR1 is LGHNA, CDR2 YNFKEQ. Trimming removed 2 bases from V and 4 bases from J; junction bases left unmatched: 10. The CDR3 loop reads CASSQPTGTGNADTQYF. The CDR3 DNA reads TGTGCCAGCAGCCAACCTACCGGGACAGGGAACGCAGATACGCAGTATTTT.

This clonotype was seen at least ten times. Here the CDR3 DNA reads TGCGCCAGCAGCCTGGGACTAGCGGGAGGGAAGGATGAGCAGTTCTTC. Protein product: CASSLGLAGGKDEQFF. The chain has TRBV5-1 and TRBJ2-1; 16 nucleotides match TRBD2. The trim removed 4 bases at V and 8 bases at J, leaving 6 bases unmatched. CDR1 and CDR2 from the germline V gene are SGHRS and YFSETQ. The CDR3 is 16 residues long.

The chain recombines TRBV10-3 with TRBJ2-5; no reliable D call. Germline V gene sequence: CDR1 ENHRY, CDR2 SYGVKD. The CDR3 is made up of 13 amino acids. Trimming removed 2 bases at V and 1 base at J, with 5 bases between. CDR3 amino acids: CAISEHTQETQYF. In DNA form, the CDR3 reads TGTGCCATCAGTGAGCATACCCAAGAGACCCAGTACTTC.

This clonotype was seen a handful of times. The chain is built from TRBV7-2 and TRBJ2-1; D might be TRBD2 (5 bases). The CDR3 consists of 14 residues. CDR1 is SGHTA, CDR2 FQGNSA, per germline. V dropped 3 bases and J dropped 11 bases, with 17 bases sitting between them. The CDR3 protein is CASSLPPGERKQFF. The CDR3 DNA reads TGTGCCAGCAGCTTGCCCCCTGGGGAGAGGAAGCAGTTCTTC. Drawing the rest from reference TRBV7-2 and TRBJ2-1, the complete variable domain is GAGVSQSPSNKVTEKGKDVELRCDPISGHTALYWYRQSLGQGLEFLIYFQGNSAPDKSGLPSDRFSAERTGGSVSTLTIQRTQQEDSAVYLCASSLPPGERKQFFGPGTRLTVL.

The chain recombines TRBV2 with TRBJ2-4; D unclear. V gave up 3 bases and J gave up 0 bases, with 12 bases separating them. The germline gives CDR1 SNHLY, CDR2 FYNNEI. The CDR3 sequence is 16 residues long. CDR3 amino acids: CASSDTEELAKNIQYF. The CDR3, as DNA: TGTGCCAGCAGTGATACGGAAGAACTAGCCAAAAACATTCAGTACTTC. The full variable domain, its missing parts supplied by reference TRBV2 and TRBJ2-4, is EPEVTQTPSHQVTQMGQEVILRCVPISNHLYFYWYRQILGQKVEFLVSFYNNEISEKSEIFDDQFSVERPDGSNFTLKIRSTKLEDSAMYFCASSDTEELAKNIQYFGAGTRLSVL.

The rearrangement uses TRBV10-3 and TRBJ2-1; D not certain. V dropped 4 bases and J dropped 1 base, with 8 bases sitting between them. Germline V gives CDR1 ENHRY, CDR2 SYGVKD. CDR3 length equals 14 residues. The CDR3 here is CAISAAQSYNEQFF. The CDR3 bases are TGTGCCATCAGTGCAGCGCAATCCTACAATGAGCAGTTCTTC.

The gene calls are TRBV4-1 and TRBJ2-3; 11 bases agree with TRBD2. Germline trimming cut 1 base from V and 4 bases from J; bases unmatched to any gene: 4. Germline V gene sequence: CDR1 MGHRA, CDR2 YSYEKL. The CDR3 consists of 16 residues. The CDR3 spells CASSQVLAGGSDTQYF. The CDR3 nucleotides read TGCGCCAGCAGCCAAGTGTTAGCGGGAGGGTCAGATACGCAGTATTTT.

This clonotype was picked up a small number of times. The rearrangement joins TRBV9 to TRBJ2-7; 7 nucleotides align to TRBD1. Germline V gene lookup returns CDR1 SGDLS and CDR2 YYNGEE. V gave up 0 bases and J gave up 2 bases; unmatched junction bases: 5. The CDR3 contains 15 residues. CDR3 region: CASSVEQGSPYEQYF. DNA of the CDR3: TGTGCCAGCAGCGTAGAACAGGGGTCCCCCTACGAGCAGTACTTC.

This clonotype was recorded a few times. CDR3 coding DNA: TGTGCCAGCAGCCCCCACAGGGAGAACACTGAAGCTTTCTTT. Translated: CASSPHRENTEAFF. The gene calls are TRBV3-1 and TRBJ1-1; possible D gene TRBD1, 6 bases. V dropped 4 bases and J dropped 1 base, with 10 bases sitting between them. The length of the CDR3 is 14 residues. Germline V lookup: CDR1 LGHDT, CDR2 YNNKEL (reference sequence). Looking up the rest from reference TRBV3-1 and TRBJ1-1 gives the full variable domain: DTAVSQTPKYLVTQMGNDKSIKCEQNLGHDTMYWYKQDSKKFLKIMFSYNNKELIINETVPNRFSPKSPDKAHLNLHINSLELGDSAVYFCASSPHRENTEAFFGQGTRLTVV.

This clonotype was recorded a few times. The rearrangement uses TRBV6-5 and TRBJ2-2; D remains unclear. Trimming removed 0 bases from V and 6 bases from J, with 11 bases in between. This CDR3 has 15 residues. CDR1 is MNHEY and CDR2 is SVGAGI in the germline V gene. DNA for the CDR3: TGTGCCAGCAGTTACTCGAACCGAGTCCCCGGGGAGCTGTTTTTT. Translated: CASSYSNRVPGELFF.

The rearrangement joins TRBV27 to TRBJ2-1, with 11 bases identical to TRBD2. The CDR3 contains 15 residues. Germline-derived CDR1 and CDR2 are MNHEY and SMNVEV (reference sequence). Trimming cost V 6 bases and J 1 base; bases outside gene matches: 2. The CDR3: CASSGLAGSYNEQFF. CDR3 sequence (DNA): TGTGCCAGCAGCGGACTAGCGGGTTCCTACAATGAGCAGTTCTTC.

This chain links TRBV20-1 with TRBJ2-5; 11 bases fit TRBD2. From germline, CDR1 is DFQATT and CDR2 SNEGSKA (reference sequence). The trim removed 3 bases at V and 2 bases at J, leaving 23 bases unmatched. The CDR3 has 21 amino acids. The CDR3 region is CSASLWGLLAGGYGPQETQYF. DNA for the CDR3: TGCAGTGCTAGTCTCTGGGGGTTGCTAGCGGGAGGATACGGCCCTCAAGAGACCCAGTACTTC.

This clonotype was counted between two and nine times. The rearrangement links TRBV11-3 to TRBJ2-1; D is unresolved. The CDR3 extends over 13 amino acids. Germline loops: CDR1 SGHNT, CDR2 YENEEA. V was clipped by 5 bases and J by 5 bases, with 10 bases between them. CDR3 in amino acids: CASSPGGDNEQFF. Here the CDR3 DNA reads TGTGCCAGCAGCCCTGGTGGGGACAATGAGCAGTTCTTC.

Only a few counts were recorded for this clonotype. The chain recombines TRBV10-3 with TRBJ2-7; D call uncertain. This CDR3 region has 12 residues. Germline V gene data show CDR1 as ENHRY and CDR2 as SYGVKD. Trimming took off 0 bases at V and 3 bases at J, with 3 bases between the two ends. The CDR3 DNA reads as TGTGCCATCAGTGAGTCCAACTACGAGCAGTACGTC. Its translation is CAISESNYEQYV.

This clonotype was seen at least ten times. The chain links TRBV3-1 to TRBJ2-7; D remains unclear. Trimming took 8 bases from V and 0 from J, leaving 11 bases between them. CDR1 and CDR2 (germline): LGHDT, YNNKEL (reference sequence). CDR3 length: 13 amino acids. For the CDR3, the DNA is TGTGCCAGCCAGGCCGGCGCCTCCTACGAGCAGTACTTC. Its protein is CASQAGASYEQYF.

The sample holds a few counts of this clonotype. The chain employs TRBV10-3 and TRBJ2-7, with D unresolved. Trimming pared 0 bases from V and 2 bases from J, leaving 8 bases between. Germline lookup yields CDR1 ENHRY and CDR2 SYGVKD. The CDR3 is 14 amino acids. Here the CDR3 reads CAISESGLPYEQYF. The DNA for the CDR3 is TGTGCCATCAGTGAGTCAGGTCTCCCCTACGAGCAGTACTTC.

CDR3 DNA sequence: TGTGCCATCAAGGACGGTAATAGCAATCAGCCCCAGCATTTT. This translates into CAIKDGNSNQPQHF. This chain links TRBV10-3 with TRBJ1-5; D call uncertain. V dropped 7 bases and J dropped 0 bases, with 10 bases sitting between them. This CDR3 spans 14 amino acids. CDR1 is ENHRY and CDR2 is SYGVKD in the germline V gene.

The chain has TRBV7-9 and TRBJ2-5, with 8 nucleotides matching TRBD1. CDR1 SEHNR and CDR2 FQNEAQ come from the germline V gene (reference sequence). CDR3 length: 17 residues. The V segment lost 5 bases and the J segment 4 bases; nucleotides outside the gene matches: 15. The CDR3 is CASSTQGQGTIAETQYF. Here the CDR3 DNA reads TGTGCCAGCAGCACCCAAGGACAGGGAACCATTGCAGAGACCCAGTACTTC.

This clonotype occurred a few times. The chain combines TRBV27 with TRBJ2-7, with TRBD2 matching 14 bases. Trimming took 6 bases from V and 7 from J; bases not matched to a gene: 8. This CDR3 comprises 15 residues. The germline CDR1 and CDR2 sequences are MNHEY and SMNVEV (reference sequence). The CDR3 DNA follows: TGTGCCAGCAGCATGATGGGACTAGCGGGAGTTGAGCAGTACTTC. Protein product: CASSMMGLAGVEQYF.

The chain is built from TRBV9 and TRBJ2-1, with D possibly TRBD2 on 5 matching bases. V was shortened by 1 base and J by 6 bases, with 8 bases between the two germline ends. CDR1 and CDR2 (germline): SGDLS, YYNGEE. This CDR3 has 13 residues. CDR3 DNA sequence: TGTGCCAGCAGCGTACGGGGAGTCAATGAGCAGTTCTTC. Amino acids: CASSVRGVNEQFF.

A few counts support this clonotype. The chain employs TRBV28 and TRBJ2-2, with D perhaps matching TRBD1 (6 bases). This CDR3 contains 17 residues. The V end lost 4 bases, the J end lost 6 bases, and 21 bases lay between the germline ends. Germline CDR1 is MDHEN and CDR2 is SYDVKM. CDR3 sequence reads: CASSSLGQTPSPGELFF. CDR3 DNA: TGTGCCAGCAGTTCACTCGGACAGACCCCAAGTCCCGGGGAGCTGTTTTTT. Full variable domain (missing parts from reference TRBV28 and TRBJ2-2): DVKVTQSSRYLVKRTGEKVFLECVQDMDHENMFWYRQDPGLGLRLIYFSYDVKMKEKGDIPEGYSVSREKKERFSLILESASTNQTSMYLCASSSLGQTPSPGELFFGEGSRLTVL.

This clonotype was seen repeatedly, ten times or more. The chain uses TRBV20-1 and TRBJ2-3; D might be TRBD2 (6 bases). Germline V CDR1 and CDR2: DFQATT, SNEGSKA (reference sequence). V lost 6 bases, J lost 4 bases, and 17 bases lay in between. CDR3 length: 14 residues. This CDR3 reads CSAGSWEAADTQYF. CDR3 nucleotides: TGCAGTGCCGGAAGCTGGGAGGCAGCAGATACGCAGTATTTT.

This clonotype was seen only a few times. This chain joins TRBV4-1 and TRBJ1-1, with 8 bases lining up with TRBD1. Germline lookup yields CDR1 MGHRA and CDR2 YSYEKL. The CDR3 sequence is 15 residues long. Trimming took 4 bases from V and 8 from J; bases not matched to a gene: 12. This CDR3 is CASSPTIRGDREAFF. CDR3 sequence (DNA): TGCGCCAGCAGCCCTACAATCAGGGGGGACAGGGAAGCTTTCTTT.

This clonotype has more than one count but fewer than ten. The chain carries TRBV28 and TRBJ2-7, with D possibly matching TRBD1 (6 bases). Germline lookup yields CDR1 MDHEN and CDR2 SYDVKM. V was cut by 7 bases and J by 4 bases, with 11 bases left in between. The CDR3 covers 12 residues. This CDR3 reads CASTLQGYEQYF. The CDR3 DNA reads as TGTGCCAGCACTCTTCAGGGGTACGAGCAGTACTTC.